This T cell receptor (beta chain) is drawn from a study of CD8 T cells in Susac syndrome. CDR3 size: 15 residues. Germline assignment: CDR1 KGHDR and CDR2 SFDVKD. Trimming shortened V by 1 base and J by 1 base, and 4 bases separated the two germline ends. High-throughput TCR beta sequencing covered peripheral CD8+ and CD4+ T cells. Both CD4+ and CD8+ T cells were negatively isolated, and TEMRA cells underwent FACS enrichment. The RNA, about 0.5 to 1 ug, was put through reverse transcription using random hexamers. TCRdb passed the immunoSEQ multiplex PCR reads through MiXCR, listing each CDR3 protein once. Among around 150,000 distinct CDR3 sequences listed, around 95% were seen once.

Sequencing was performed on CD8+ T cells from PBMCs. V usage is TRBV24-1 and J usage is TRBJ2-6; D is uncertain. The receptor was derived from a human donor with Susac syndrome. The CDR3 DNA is TGTGCCACCAGTGATTTTCTTTCTGGGGCCAACGTCCTGACTTTC. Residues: CATSDFLSGANVLTF.